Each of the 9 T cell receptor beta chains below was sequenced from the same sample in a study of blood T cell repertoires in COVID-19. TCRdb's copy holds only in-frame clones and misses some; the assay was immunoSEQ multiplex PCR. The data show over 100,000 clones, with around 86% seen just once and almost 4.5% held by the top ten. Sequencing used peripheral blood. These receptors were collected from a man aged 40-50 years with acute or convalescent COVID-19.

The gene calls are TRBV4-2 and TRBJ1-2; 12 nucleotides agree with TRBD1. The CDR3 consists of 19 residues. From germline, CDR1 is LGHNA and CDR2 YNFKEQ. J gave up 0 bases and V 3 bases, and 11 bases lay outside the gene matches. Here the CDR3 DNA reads TGTGCCAGCAGCCAGGGCGGGACAGGGGGCCGAAGAGCTAACTATGGCTACACCTTC. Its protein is CASSQGGTGGRRANYGYTF.

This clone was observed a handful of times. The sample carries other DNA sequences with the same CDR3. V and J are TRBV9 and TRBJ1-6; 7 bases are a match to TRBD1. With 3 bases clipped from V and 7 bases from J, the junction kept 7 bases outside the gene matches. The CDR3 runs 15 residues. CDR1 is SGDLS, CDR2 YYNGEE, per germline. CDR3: CASSGTGTENSPLHF. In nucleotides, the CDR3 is TGTGCCAGCAGCGGTACCGGGACAGAGAATTCACCCCTCCACTTT.

CDR3 coding DNA: TGTGCCAGCAGCCTGAGCGCAATGAACACTGAAGCTTTCTTT. This translates into CASSLSAMNTEAFF. This chain connects TRBV9 to TRBJ1-1; D is unresolved. Germline CDR1 reads SGDLS; CDR2 reads YYNGEE. With 4 bases removed from V and 0 bases from J, the gap between germline ends came to 10 bases. CDR3 length equals 14 residues.

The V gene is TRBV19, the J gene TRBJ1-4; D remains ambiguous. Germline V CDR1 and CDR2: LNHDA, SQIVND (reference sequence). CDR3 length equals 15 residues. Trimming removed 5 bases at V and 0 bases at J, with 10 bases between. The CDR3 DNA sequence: TGTGCCAGTAGTGAGGTCACGCCAACTAATGAAAAACTGTTTTTT. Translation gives CASSEVTPTNEKLFF.

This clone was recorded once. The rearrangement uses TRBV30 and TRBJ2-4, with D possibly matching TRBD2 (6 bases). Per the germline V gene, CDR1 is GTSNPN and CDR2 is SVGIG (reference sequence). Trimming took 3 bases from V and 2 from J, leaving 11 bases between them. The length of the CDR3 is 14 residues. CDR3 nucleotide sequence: TGTGCCTGGAGGGAGGGGATAACCAAAAACATTCAGTACTTC. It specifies CAWREGITKNIQYF.

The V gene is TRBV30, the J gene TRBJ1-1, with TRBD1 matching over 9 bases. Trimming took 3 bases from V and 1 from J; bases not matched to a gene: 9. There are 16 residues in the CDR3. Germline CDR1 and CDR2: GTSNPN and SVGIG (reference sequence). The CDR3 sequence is CAWRLQGAGWNTEAFF. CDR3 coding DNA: TGTGCCTGGAGGTTACAGGGGGCGGGGTGGAACACTGAAGCTTTCTTT.

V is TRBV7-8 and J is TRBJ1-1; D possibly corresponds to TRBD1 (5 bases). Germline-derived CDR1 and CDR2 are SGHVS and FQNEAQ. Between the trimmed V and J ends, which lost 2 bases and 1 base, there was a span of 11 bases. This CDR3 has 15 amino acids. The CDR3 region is CASSLRGSRNTEAFF. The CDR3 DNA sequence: TGTGCCAGCAGCTTAAGGGGTAGCAGGAACACTGAAGCTTTCTTT. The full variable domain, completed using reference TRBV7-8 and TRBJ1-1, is GAGVSQSPRYKVAKRGQDVALRCDPISGHVSLFWYQQALGQGPEFLTYFQNEAQLDKSGLPSDRFFAERPEGSVSTLKIQRTQQEDSAVYLCASSLRGSRNTEAFFGQGTRLTVV.

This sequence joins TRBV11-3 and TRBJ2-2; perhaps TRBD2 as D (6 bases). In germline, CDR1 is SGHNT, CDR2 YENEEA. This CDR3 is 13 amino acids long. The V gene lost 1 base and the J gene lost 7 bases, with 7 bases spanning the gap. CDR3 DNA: TGTGCCAGCAGCTTAGGCGGGGACGGGGAGCTGTTTTTT. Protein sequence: CASSLGGDGELFF.

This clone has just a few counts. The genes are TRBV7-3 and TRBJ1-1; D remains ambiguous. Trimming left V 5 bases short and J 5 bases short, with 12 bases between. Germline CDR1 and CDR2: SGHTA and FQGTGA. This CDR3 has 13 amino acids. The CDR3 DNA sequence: TGTGCCAGCAGCAATGAGGGTAGGACTGAAGCTTTCTTT. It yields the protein CASSNEGRTEAFF.